What follows describes a single TCR beta chain. The source of the sample is a study of blood T cell repertoires in COVID-19. Trimming took 1 base from V and 1 from J, leaving 9 bases between them. This CDR3 has 15 residues. CDR1 and CDR2 (germline): LNHDA, SQIVND (reference sequence). The table came from immunoSEQ multiplex PCR; TCRdb's copy has only in-frame clones and leaves some out. The table records a few hundred thousand clones, approximately 81% of them present only once. Exposed volunteers were people who met a COVID-19 case within 2 weeks before study entry. The specimen was PBMCs or T cells enriched from blood (not recorded which). The V gene is TRBV19, the J gene TRBJ2-3; D is uncertain. This clonotype was obtained from a woman in her fifties or sixties who had been exposed to COVID-19. CDR3 sequence: CASSIGLVGTDTQYF. In nucleotides, the CDR3 is TGTGCCAGTAGTATAGGCCTAGTCGGCACAGATACGCAGTATTTT.